The 21 T cell receptor beta chains presented below share a single source sample, sequenced in a study of T cell responses to AZD1222 COVID-19 vaccine. Clones were sequenced by immunoSEQ multiplex PCR, and TCRdb holds only the in-frame ones, with some missing. The repertoire holds about 110,000 clones, with about nine tenths as singletons. The input for sequencing was peripheral blood, taken on day 0 of MenACWY control vaccination. The receptor source for this set is an adult in good health.

The chain has TRBV5-1 and TRBJ1-4; D unclear. V was shortened by 0 bases and J by 0 bases, with 6 bases between the two germline ends. Germline-derived CDR1 and CDR2 are SGHRS and YFSETQ. The CDR3 sequence is 15 residues long. The CDR3 DNA sequence: TGCGCCAGCAGCTTGGCCGGGTCAACTAATGAAAAACTGTTTTTT. Protein product: CASSLAGSTNEKLFF.

V and J are TRBV19 and TRBJ2-5; 7 bases line up with TRBD2. In germline, CDR1 is LNHDA, CDR2 SQIVND (reference sequence). With V trimmed by 3 bases and J by 0 bases, 7 bases remained unmatched. CDR3 length: 16 residues. CDR3 protein: CASSIGGGRYQETQYF. DNA of the CDR3: TGTGCCAGTAGTATTGGGGGGGGTCGGTACCAAGAGACCCAGTACTTC. Variable domain in full (rest from reference TRBV19 and TRBJ2-5): DGGITQSPKYLFRKEGQNVTLSCEQNLNHDAMYWYRQDPGQGLRLIYYSQIVNDFQKGDIAEGYSVSREKKESFPLTVTSAQKNPTAFYLCASSIGGGRYQETQYFGPGTRLLVL.

V is TRBV24-1 and J is TRBJ2-7, with 8 positions matching TRBD1. This CDR3 spans 15 amino acids. Germline V gene lookup returns CDR1 KGHDR and CDR2 SFDVKD. V lost 2 bases to trimming and J lost 6 bases; unmatched junction nucleotides: 8. CDR3 sequence: CATSDSGTGKAEQYF. The CDR3 DNA follows: TGTGCCACCAGTGATTCCGGGACAGGAAAGGCCGAGCAGTACTTC.

This chain joins TRBV7-9 and TRBJ2-7; D not resolved. Trimming took off 2 bases at V and 6 bases at J, with 8 bases between the two ends. CDR1 and CDR2 from the germline V gene are SEHNR and FQNEAQ (reference sequence). The length of the CDR3 is 12 residues. The CDR3 protein is CASSLPAREQYF. The CDR3 DNA follows: TGTGCCAGCAGCTTACCCGCCCGCGAGCAGTACTTC. Full variable domain (missing parts from reference TRBV7-9 and TRBJ2-7): DTGVSQNPRHKITKRGQNVTFRCDPISEHNRLYWYRQTLGQGPEFLTYFQNEAQLEKSRLLSDRFSAERPKGSFSTLEIQRTEQGDSAMYLCASSLPAREQYFGPGTRLTVT.

The V and J genes are TRBV19 and TRBJ2-7; 12 nucleotides agree with TRBD1. With V trimmed by 6 bases and J by 4 bases, 7 bases remained unmatched. The CDR3 has 15 amino acids. Germline CDR1 is LNHDA and CDR2 is SQIVND (reference sequence). This CDR3 reads CASSPGTGGWYEQYF. In DNA form, the CDR3 reads TGTGCCAGTAGCCCAGGGACAGGGGGCTGGTACGAGCAGTACTTC.

This chain connects TRBV3-1 (or the pseudogene TRBV3-2) to TRBJ2-7; D ambiguous. Germline assignment: CDR1 LGHDT and CDR2 YNNKEL (reference sequence). Trimming cost V 5 bases and J 0 bases, with 14 bases left between them. The CDR3 spans 15 residues. DNA of the CDR3: TGTGCCAGCAGCTCCCGACTCGCTTCCTCCTACGAGCAGTACTTC. This gives the protein CASSSRLASSYEQYF.

The chain employs TRBV7-2 and TRBJ1-5, with D unclear. Between the trimmed V and J ends, which lost 5 bases and 3 bases, there was a span of 17 bases. The germline CDR1 and CDR2 sequences are SGHTA and FQGNSA. The CDR3 totals 16 residues. CDR3 region: CASSPFPRGPNQPQHF. In DNA form, the CDR3 reads TGTGCCAGCAGCCCCTTCCCCCGAGGGCCCAATCAGCCCCAGCATTTT.

The chain uses TRBV7-8 and TRBJ2-1; 11 bases are a match to TRBD2. The CDR3 consists of 15 residues. CDR1 and CDR2 (germline): SGHVS, FQNEAQ. The trim removed 4 bases at V and 4 bases at J, leaving 3 bases unmatched. The CDR3 loop reads CASSSGLAAYNEQFF. The DNA for the CDR3 is TGTGCCAGCAGCTCGGGACTAGCGGCGTACAATGAGCAGTTCTTC.

The chain is built from TRBV27 and TRBJ1-2, with TRBD1 matching 7 bases. This CDR3 has 13 amino acids. V shed 7 bases, J shed 4 bases, and the junction held 6 bases outside the gene matches. Germline lookup yields CDR1 MNHEY and CDR2 SMNVEV (reference sequence). CDR3 sequence reads: CASKNRGSYGYTF. For the CDR3, the DNA is TGTGCCAGCAAAAACAGGGGTAGCTATGGCTACACCTTC.

V and J are TRBV7-8 and TRBJ1-5; 7 nucleotides align to TRBD1. Germline V gives CDR1 SGHVS, CDR2 FQNEAQ. V lost 6 bases to trimming and J lost 6 bases; unmatched junction nucleotides: 8. The CDR3 has 14 amino acids. The CDR3, as DNA: TGTGCCAGCAGTCCAGGGGGGAGAGCTCAGCCCCAGCATTTT. Translated: CASSPGGRAQPQHF.

V is TRBV5-4 and J is TRBJ1-2; no clear D. This CDR3 contains 13 residues. V was trimmed by 0 bases and J by 6 bases, leaving 9 bases between them. Per germline, CDR1 SGHNT and CDR2 YYREEE (reference sequence). The chain's CDR3 is CASSLETAHGYTF. The CDR3 coding sequence is TGTGCCAGCAGCTTGGAGACTGCCCATGGCTACACCTTC.

This clone was picked up one time. This chain joins TRBV5-1 and TRBJ2-1; D unclear. Germline V gene lookup returns CDR1 SGHRS and CDR2 YFSETQ. V dropped 4 bases and J dropped 7 bases, with 12 bases sitting between them. The CDR3 contains 13 residues. CDR3 sequence (DNA): TGCGCCAGCAGCCCCGTGGAACAGAATGAGCAGTTCTTC. Its translation is CASSPVEQNEQFF.

The V and J genes are TRBV29-1 and TRBJ1-1, with a weak D call TRBD1 (5 bases). From germline, CDR1 is SQVTM and CDR2 ANQGSEA. V dropped 4 bases and J dropped 3 bases, with 27 bases sitting between them. CDR3 size: 18 residues. The CDR3 here is CSVVLPGGREWSDTEAFF. The CDR3 DNA reads TGCAGCGTTGTGCTTCCTGGTGGCAGGGAGTGGTCGGACACTGAAGCTTTCTTT.

The chain couples TRBV30 to TRBJ2-2; 8 nucleotides agree with TRBD2. Germline CDR1 GTSNPN, CDR2 SVGIG (reference sequence). With V trimmed by 4 bases and J by 0 bases, 4 bases remained unmatched. The CDR3 spans 15 residues. The DNA for the CDR3 is TGTGCCTGGACTTTCGGGGGGGCGAACACCGGGGAGCTGTTTTTT. Protein sequence: CAWTFGGANTGELFF. Using reference TRBV30 and TRBJ2-2 for the parts outside the CDR3, the full variable domain is SQTIHQWPATLVQPVGSPLSLECTVEGTSNPNLYWYRQAAGRGLQLLFYSVGIGQISSEVPQNLSASRPQDRQFILSSKKLLLSDSGFYLCAWTFGGANTGELFFGEGSRLTVL.

J is TRBJ1-1 and V is TRBV6-5, with 7 bases that match TRBD1. The CDR3 spans 14 residues. Germline CDR1 is MNHEY and CDR2 is SVGAGI. V lost 6 bases to trimming and J lost 5 bases; unmatched junction nucleotides: 9. This chain's CDR3 is CASSRKPGGTEAFF. In DNA, the CDR3 is TGTGCCAGCAGCCGCAAACCAGGGGGTACTGAAGCTTTCTTT.

V usage is TRBV30 and J usage is TRBJ1-1; unclear D gene. The CDR3 contains 12 residues. Germline assignment: CDR1 GTSNPN and CDR2 SVGIG (reference sequence). V lost 2 bases, J lost 10 bases, and 14 bases lay in between. The CDR3 reads CAWSRDRGRAFF. The CDR3 DNA reads as TGTGCCTGGAGTCGGGATAGAGGTCGAGCTTTCTTT.

V is TRBV27 and J is TRBJ1-2; 7 bases are shared with TRBD1. The junction had 8 bases not matched to a gene; V was cut back by 6 bases and J by 7 bases. Per the germline V gene, CDR1 is MNHEY and CDR2 is SMNVEV (reference sequence). This CDR3 spans 13 amino acids. CDR3 sequence: CASSPRTGGGYTF. CDR3 nucleotide sequence: TGTGCCAGCAGCCCTCGGACAGGAGGTGGCTACACCTTC.

This clone was counted between two and nine times. The rearrangement links TRBV7-8 to TRBJ1-3, with 10 bases lining up with TRBD1. Germline CDR1 SGHVS, CDR2 FQNEAQ. V trimming: 2 bases; J trimming: 1 base; junction bases outside the gene matches: 5. The CDR3 covers 17 residues. The CDR3: CASSLLRTGGSGNTIYF. The CDR3 DNA follows: TGTGCCAGCAGCTTACTGCGGACAGGGGGATCTGGAAACACCATATATTTT.

V gene TRBV9 combines with J gene TRBJ2-7; 9 bases agree with TRBD1. Per germline, CDR1 SGDLS and CDR2 YYNGEE. Trimming cost V 3 bases and J 3 bases; bases outside gene matches: 7. This CDR3 region has 15 residues. CDR3 sequence (DNA): TGTGCCAGCAGCGGGGGGACAGGGACAAACTACGAGCAGTACTTC. This codes for CASSGGTGTNYEQYF.

V and J are TRBV7-3 and TRBJ2-1; TRBD1 or TRBD2 may be the D gene (6 bases each). Trimming left V 1 base short and J 3 bases short, with 16 bases between. Per germline, CDR1 SGHTA and CDR2 FQGTGA. The CDR3 is 17 amino acids. DNA of the CDR3: TGTGCCAGCAGCTTAAGAGGGGGGACTTCATACTACAATGAGCAGTTCTTC. Amino acids: CASSLRGGTSYYNEQFF.

The rearrangement uses TRBV19 and TRBJ2-7, with D maybe TRBD2 (5 bases). The germline V and J ends were trimmed by 3 bases and 2 bases, with 11 bases remaining between them. CDR3 length equals 14 residues. Germline-derived CDR1 and CDR2 are LNHDA and SQIVND (reference sequence). The CDR3 coding sequence is TGTGCCAGTAGTATGTTGGGAGCCACCTACGAGCAGTACTTC. Translating it yields CASSMLGATYEQYF.